This TCR beta chain was identified during a study of T cell changes during pregnancy in multiple sclerosis. Method: immunoSEQ multiplex PCR; TCRdb's copy keeps in-frame clones and lacks some. The sample contains over 60,000 clones, about 91% of which appear only once. The material sequenced was CD4+ T cells from peripheral blood mononuclear cells, taken in the third trimester of pregnancy. This clonotype originated in a female donor in good health, enrolled as a control in a pregnancy study.

The CDR3 loop reads CASSAEAGLSYEQYF. DNA of the CDR3: TGTGCCAGCAGCGCTGAGGCGGGCCTCTCCTACGAGCAGTACTTC. The rearrangement uses TRBV11-3 and TRBJ2-7; D possibly corresponds to TRBD2 (5 bases). The CDR3 is 15 amino acids. The V end lost 5 bases, the J end lost 0 bases, and 14 bases lay between the germline ends. Germline CDR1 and CDR2: SGHNT and YENEEA.